Following are 26 T cell receptor beta chains from one sample sequenced in a study of cytomegalovirus exposure and HLA in healthy donors. PCR amplification relied on 60 Vbeta primers (plus 13 Jbeta primers). Generated by immunoSEQ multiplex PCR, the TCRdb table keeps only in-frame clones and is missing some. The table shows roughly 120,000 clones, with 80% occurring only once. The source material was PBMCs. These receptors came from a human donor in good health.

The chain is built from TRBV7-2 and TRBJ2-7; 7 bases line up with TRBD1. Looked up from germline, CDR1 is SGHTA and CDR2 is FQGNSA. The CDR3 consists of 13 residues. V gave up 7 bases and J gave up 2 bases; unmatched junction bases: 5. The CDR3 sequence: CASTRGQTYEQYF. The DNA of the CDR3 is TGTGCCAGCACAAGGGGACAGACCTACGAGCAGTACTTC.

This chain connects TRBV7-9 to TRBJ1-2, with a tentative D call TRBD1 (6 bases). CDR1 and CDR2 from the germline V gene are SEHNR and FQNEAQ (reference sequence). CDR3 length: 15 amino acids. V lost 4 bases, J lost 4 bases, and 16 bases lay in between. The chain's CDR3 is CASSSLQTGTYGYTF. CDR3 DNA sequence: TGTGCCAGCAGCTCACTACAAACAGGGACCTATGGCTACACCTTC.

The chain carries TRBV5-4 and TRBJ2-3; D possibly corresponds to TRBD2 (7 bases). This CDR3 has 14 residues. The germline CDR1 and CDR2 sequences are SGHNT and YYREEE (reference sequence). V was shortened by 9 bases and J by 3 bases, with 17 bases between the two germline ends. CDR3: CATFGGGQTDTQYF. DNA of the CDR3: TGTGCCACCTTTGGGGGGGGGCAGACAGATACGCAGTATTTT.

V and J are TRBV19 and TRBJ1-1, with D perhaps matching TRBD1 (5 bases). This CDR3 comprises 12 residues. Trimming cost V 0 bases and J 11 bases, with 10 bases left between them. Germline-derived CDR1 and CDR2 are LNHDA and SQIVND (reference sequence). The CDR3 nucleotides read TGTGCCAGTAGTATAGACGGCAGGGCGGCTTTCTTT. Translating it yields CASSIDGRAAFF.

The CDR3 sequence: CATNNPGQTPISNQPQHF. The CDR3 DNA sequence: TGTGCCACTAACAACCCGGGACAGACACCAATTAGCAATCAGCCCCAGCATTTT. J is TRBJ1-5 and V is TRBV19, with 7 bases that match TRBD1. The junction had 18 bases not matched to a gene; V was cut back by 10 bases and J by 0 bases. Germline CDR1 reads LNHDA; CDR2 reads SQIVND (reference sequence). This CDR3 is 18 amino acids long.

V usage is TRBV6-6 and J usage is TRBJ1-1; tentative D call: TRBD1 (6 bases). Trimming took 0 bases from V and 8 from J, leaving 10 bases between them. This CDR3 is 13 amino acids long. Per the germline V gene, CDR1 is MNHNY and CDR2 is SVGAGI (reference sequence). The CDR3 protein is CASSYSNTGEAFF. The CDR3 region has the DNA TGTGCCAGCAGTTACTCGAATACAGGGGAAGCTTTCTTT.

The chain couples TRBV14 to TRBJ2-7, with D possibly matching TRBD2 (5 bases). Germline loops: CDR1 SGHDN, CDR2 FVKESK. The CDR3 sequence is 17 residues long. Trimming shortened V by 0 bases and J by 5 bases, and 20 bases separated the two germline ends. The CDR3 nucleotides read TGTGCCAGCAGCCAAGATACTAGAGCTACATTCCCGGACGAGCAGTACTTC. This translates into CASSQDTRATFPDEQYF.

As concerns this clone: At one end, the junction sequence differs from germline, possibly due to a read error. Other DNA sequences in the same sample also yield this CDR3. This sequence joins TRBV28 and TRBJ1-4; TRBD1 agrees at 8 bases. CDR3 length: 14 amino acids. Germline CDR1 reads MDHEN; CDR2 reads SYDVKM. The CDR3 DNA follows: TGCGCCAGCAGCCCCCGGACAGGGAGTGAAAAACTGTTTTTT. Amino acid sequence: CASSPRTGSEKLFF. Looking up the rest from reference TRBV28 and TRBJ1-4 gives the full variable domain: DVKVTQSSRYLVKRTGEKVFLECVQDMDHENMFWYRQDPGLGLRLIYFSYDVKMKEKGDIPEGYSVSREKKERFSLILESASTNQTSMYLCASSPRTGSEKLFFGSGTQLSVL.

V and J are TRBV19 and TRBJ1-6; possibly TRBD1 for D (6 bases). V shed 7 bases and J shed 0 bases, with 13 bases lying between them. CDR3 length: 16 residues. Looked up from germline, CDR1 is LNHDA and CDR2 is SQIVND (reference sequence). The CDR3 sequence is CASTIGGSSYNSPLHF. The CDR3 nucleotides are TGTGCCAGTACCATAGGGGGTAGCTCCTATAATTCACCCCTCCACTTT.

This chain connects TRBV5-1 to TRBJ2-1, with 10 bases identical to TRBD2. The germline V gene encodes CDR1 SGHRS and CDR2 YFSETQ. The CDR3 loop spans 15 amino acids. The trim removed 4 bases at V and 8 bases at J, leaving 9 bases unmatched. CDR3 coding DNA: TGCGCCAGCAGCCCCTCAGCGGGGGGGCCGGATGAGCAGTTCTTC. Encoded protein: CASSPSAGGPDEQFF.

The chain is built from TRBV15 and TRBJ2-7; 7 nucleotides align to TRBD1. Germline values: CDR1 LNHNV, CDR2 YYDKDF (reference sequence). CDR3 length equals 14 residues. Germline trimming cut 3 bases from V and 5 bases from J; bases unmatched to any gene: 7. The CDR3 is CATSRRQGEHEQYF. CDR3 sequence (DNA): TGTGCCACCAGCAGGAGACAGGGAGAGCACGAGCAGTACTTC. Full variable domain (remainder filled in from reference TRBV15 and TRBJ2-7): DAMVIQNPRYQVTQFGKPVTLSCSQTLNHNVMYWYQQKSSQAPKLLFHYYDKDFNNEADTPDNFQSRRPNTSFCFLDIRSPGLGDTAMYLCATSRRQGEHEQYFGPGTRLTVT.

The chain combines TRBV14 with TRBJ2-3; D ambiguous. Germline lookup yields CDR1 SGHDN and CDR2 FVKESK. The V end was cut by 5 bases, the J end by 5 bases, with 17 bases between. This CDR3 is built from 15 residues. The CDR3 coding sequence is TGTGCCAGCAGCGACACTGCTGTTGTGGTAGATACGCAGTATTTT. Protein: CASSDTAVVVDTQYF.

This clone is a singleton in its sample. This chain uses TRBV12-5 with TRBJ2-7; possibly TRBD1 for D (6 bases). The CDR3 contains 15 residues. V gave up 4 bases and J gave up 2 bases, with 15 bases separating them. The germline CDR1 and CDR2 sequences are LGHNT and FRNRAP. The CDR3 coding sequence is TGTGCTAGTGGTTCGTCCCGGGACACAACCTACGAGCAGTACTTC. This codes for CASGSSRDTTYEQYF.

J is TRBJ2-3 and V is TRBV27; TRBD2 matches at 12 bases. The germline V gene has CDR1 MNHEY and CDR2 SMNVEV (reference sequence). The CDR3 runs to 15 residues. V lost 4 bases, J lost 6 bases, and 5 bases stayed unmatched. CDR3 sequence reads: CASSSQTSGGDTQYF. The CDR3 coding sequence is TGTGCCAGCAGTTCTCAGACTAGCGGGGGTGATACGCAGTATTTT.

The chain is built from TRBV4-2 and TRBJ1-2, with a weak D call TRBD1 (6 bases). Germline CDR1 LGHNA, CDR2 YNFKEQ. CDR3 length: 15 residues. Trimming stripped 2 bases from V and 1 base from J, with 11 bases between. The CDR3: CASSQLRTDNYGYTF. The DNA of the CDR3 is TGTGCCAGCAGCCAACTTCGGACAGATAACTATGGCTACACCTTC.

The chain joins TRBV11-2 to TRBJ2-1; 11 nucleotides agree with TRBD2. Trimming took 2 bases from V and 8 from J; bases not matched to a gene: 5. This CDR3 spans 15 amino acids. CDR1 and CDR2 (germline): SGHAT, FQNNGV. The CDR3 sequence: CASSLRLAGRYEQFF. DNA for the CDR3: TGTGCCAGCAGCTTAAGACTAGCGGGGAGGTATGAGCAGTTCTTC. Supplemented by reference TRBV11-2 and TRBJ2-1, the full variable domain reads EAGVAQSPRYKIIEKRQSVAFWCNPISGHATLYWYQQILGQGPKLLIQFQNNGVVDDSQLPKDRFSAERLKGVDSTLKIQPAKLEDSAVYLCASSLRLAGRYEQFFGPGTRLTVL.

The chain links TRBV7-9 to TRBJ2-7, with D possibly matching TRBD2 (5 bases). Germline CDR1 and CDR2: SEHNR and FQNEAQ (reference sequence). This CDR3 comprises 17 residues. The V end lost 5 bases, the J end lost 2 bases, and 22 bases lay between the germline ends. The CDR3 loop is CASSPPLGWTEAYEQYF. The CDR3 bases are TGTGCCAGCAGCCCCCCTCTGGGTTGGACTGAAGCCTACGAGCAGTACTTC.

In its sample, this clone was seen once. The rearrangement joins TRBV4-1 to TRBJ2-2, with D possibly being TRBD1 (6 bases). The V gene lost 1 base and the J gene lost 5 bases, with 14 bases spanning the gap. Looked up from germline, CDR1 is MGHRA and CDR2 is YSYEKL. The CDR3 runs 16 residues. The CDR3 region has the DNA TGCGCCAGCAGCCAAGGTTCGGCAGGGGATACCGGGGAGCTGTTTTTT. It translates to CASSQGSAGDTGELFF.

This clone was counted a few times. V and J are TRBV7-6 and TRBJ2-7; TRBD2 matches 7 bases. V shed 2 bases and J 6 bases; nucleotides not matched to a gene: 4. CDR1 and CDR2 from the germline V gene are SGHVS and FNYEAQ. The CDR3 spans 13 residues. The CDR3 DNA is TGTGCCAGCAGCTTACGGGGGGTTGGCGAGCAGTACTTC. Its protein is CASSLRGVGEQYF.

This CDR3 is CASSIAGGKTEAFF. DNA for the CDR3: TGTGCCAGTAGTATAGCAGGGGGCAAAACTGAAGCTTTCTTT. V gene TRBV19 combines with J gene TRBJ1-1; 8 bases align to TRBD1. The V segment lost 1 base and the J segment 5 bases; nucleotides outside the gene matches: 3. CDR3 length equals 14 residues. Looked up from germline, CDR1 is LNHDA and CDR2 is SQIVND (reference sequence).

The chain carries TRBV5-1 and TRBJ1-3, with 10 bases that match TRBD1. The CDR3 is 17 amino acids. J gave up 4 bases and V 3 bases, and 10 bases lay outside the gene matches. Germline V CDR1 and CDR2: SGHRS, YFSETQ. CDR3 residues: CASSSAAGTGDGNTIYF. For the CDR3, the DNA is TGCGCCAGCAGCTCCGCGGCCGGGACAGGGGACGGAAACACCATATATTTT.

The genes are TRBV5-6 and TRBJ2-1; 9 bases align to TRBD1. Trimming removed 4 bases from V and 8 bases from J; junction bases left unmatched: 7. The CDR3 is 14 residues long. CDR1 SGHDT and CDR2 YYEEEE come from the germline V gene. This chain's CDR3 is CASSPGGQGDEQFF. In DNA, the CDR3 is TGTGCCAGCAGCCCAGGGGGACAGGGTGATGAGCAGTTCTTC.

This clone came up once. The chain links TRBV27 to TRBJ2-6; D uncertain. V lost 6 bases, J lost 4 bases, and 13 bases lay in between. The CDR3 has 15 amino acids. In germline, CDR1 is MNHEY, CDR2 SMNVEV (reference sequence). The CDR3 DNA reads TGTGCCAGCAGGACGGGTTCGGTCGGGGCCAACGTCCTGACTTTC. Translation gives CASRTGSVGANVLTF.

This chain uses TRBV9 with TRBJ2-3; the D is unclear. CDR3 length: 16 residues. Per germline, CDR1 SGDLS and CDR2 YYNGEE. Deletions cut 0 bases from V and 3 bases from J, with 14 bases between. The CDR3 protein is CASSVASSLRTDTQYF. The CDR3 DNA reads as TGTGCCAGCAGCGTAGCAAGTAGCTTGAGAACAGATACGCAGTATTTT. Based on the CDR3 plus reference TRBV9 and TRBJ2-3, the full variable domain is DSGVTQTPKHLITATGQRVTLRCSPRSGDLSVYWYQQSLDQGLQFLIQYYNGEERAKGNILERFSAQQFPDLHSELNLSSLELGDSALYFCASSVASSLRTDTQYFGPGTRLTVL.

V and J are TRBV15 and TRBJ1-1; TRBD1 aligns across 7 bases. Germline trimming cut 3 bases from V and 4 bases from J; bases unmatched to any gene: 2. The CDR3 sequence is 13 residues long. Germline assignment: CDR1 LNHNV and CDR2 YYDKDF (reference sequence). The CDR3 protein is CATSSGQATEAFF. The CDR3 nucleotides are TGTGCCACCAGCAGCGGACAGGCCACTGAAGCTTTCTTT.

The V and J genes are TRBV10-3 and TRBJ1-1, with unresolved D. Germline V gene data show CDR1 as ENHRY and CDR2 as SYGVKD. V was clipped by 6 bases and J by 0 bases, with 5 bases between them. The CDR3 length is 12 residues. CDR3: CAIRDLNTEAFF. CDR3 bases: TGTGCCATCAGGGACTTGAACACTGAAGCTTTCTTT.